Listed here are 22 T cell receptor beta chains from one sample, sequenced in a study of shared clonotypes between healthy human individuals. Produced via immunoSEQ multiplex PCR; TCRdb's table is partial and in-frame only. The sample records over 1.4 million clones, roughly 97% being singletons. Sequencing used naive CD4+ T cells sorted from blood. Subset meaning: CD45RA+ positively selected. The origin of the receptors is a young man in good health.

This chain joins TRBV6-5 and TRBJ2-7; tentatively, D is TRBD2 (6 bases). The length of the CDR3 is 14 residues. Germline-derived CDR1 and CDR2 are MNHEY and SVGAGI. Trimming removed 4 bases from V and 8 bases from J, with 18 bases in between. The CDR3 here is CASSSPGLINQQYF. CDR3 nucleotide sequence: TGTGCCAGCAGTTCTCCGGGACTGATCAACCAGCAGTACTTC.

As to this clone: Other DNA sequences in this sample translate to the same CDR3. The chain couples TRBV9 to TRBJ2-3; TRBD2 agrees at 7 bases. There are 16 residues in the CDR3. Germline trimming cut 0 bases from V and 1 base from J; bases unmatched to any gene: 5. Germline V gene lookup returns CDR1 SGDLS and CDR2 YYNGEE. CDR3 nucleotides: TGTGCCAGCAGCGTAGGGGCGGGAGACCGCACAGATACGCAGTATTTT. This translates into CASSVGAGDRTDTQYF.

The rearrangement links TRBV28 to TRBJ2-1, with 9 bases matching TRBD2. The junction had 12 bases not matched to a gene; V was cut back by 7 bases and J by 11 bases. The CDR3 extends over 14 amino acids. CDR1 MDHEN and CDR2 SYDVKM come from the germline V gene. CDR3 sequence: CASIRGLATEKQFF. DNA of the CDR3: TGTGCCAGCATAAGGGGACTAGCAACGGAGAAGCAGTTCTTC.

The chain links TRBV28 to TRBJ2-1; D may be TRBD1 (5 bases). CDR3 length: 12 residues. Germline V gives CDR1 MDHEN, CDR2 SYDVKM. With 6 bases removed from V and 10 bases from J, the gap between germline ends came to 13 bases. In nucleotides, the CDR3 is TGTGCCAGCAGGGCAGGGTTGGGAGAGCAGTTCTTC. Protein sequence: CASRAGLGEQFF.

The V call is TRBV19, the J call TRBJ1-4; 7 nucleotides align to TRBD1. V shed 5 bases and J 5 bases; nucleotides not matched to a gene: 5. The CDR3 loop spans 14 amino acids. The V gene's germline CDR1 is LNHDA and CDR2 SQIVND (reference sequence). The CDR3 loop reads CASSPTGINEKLFF. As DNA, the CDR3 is TGTGCCAGTAGTCCGACAGGGATCAATGAAAAACTGTTTTTT.

As DNA, the CDR3 is TGTGCCATCAGTGCACGGGACCACAGCAACTACGAGCAGTACTTC. This gives the protein CAISARDHSNYEQYF. This rearrangement joins TRBV10-3 to TRBJ2-7; perhaps D is TRBD1 or TRBD2 (5 bases each). CDR3 length equals 15 residues. Per germline, CDR1 ENHRY and CDR2 SYGVKD. V was pared by 4 bases and J by 3 bases, with 16 bases between.

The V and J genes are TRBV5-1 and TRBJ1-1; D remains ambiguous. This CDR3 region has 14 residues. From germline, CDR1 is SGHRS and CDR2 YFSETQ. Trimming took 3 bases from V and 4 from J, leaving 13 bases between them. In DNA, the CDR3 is TGCGCCAGCAGCTCCCAGGCATCGAGCACTGAAGCTTTCTTT. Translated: CASSSQASSTEAFF.

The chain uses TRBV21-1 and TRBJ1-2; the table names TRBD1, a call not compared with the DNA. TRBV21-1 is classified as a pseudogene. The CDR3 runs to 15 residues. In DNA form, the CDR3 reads TGTGCCAGCAGCAAAGAGGAGACAGTCCCATATGGCTACACCTTC. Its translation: CASSKEETVPYGYTF.

The CDR3 DNA follows: TGTGCCAGCAGTCGCAACCCCCCGGTCTATGGCTACACCTTC. This codes for CASSRNPPVYGYTF. This rearrangement joins TRBV28 to TRBJ1-2; the D is unclear. The V gene's germline CDR1 is MDHEN and CDR2 SYDVKM. V was clipped by 5 bases and J by 4 bases, with 14 bases between them. The CDR3 length is 14 residues.

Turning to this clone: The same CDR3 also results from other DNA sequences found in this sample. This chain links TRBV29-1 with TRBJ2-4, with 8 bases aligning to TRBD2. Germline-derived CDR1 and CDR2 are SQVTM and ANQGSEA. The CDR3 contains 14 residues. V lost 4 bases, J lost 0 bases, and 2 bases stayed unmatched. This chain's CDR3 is CSVGLAGAKNIQYF. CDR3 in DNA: TGCAGCGTTGGTCTAGCGGGAGCCAAAAACATTCAGTACTTC.

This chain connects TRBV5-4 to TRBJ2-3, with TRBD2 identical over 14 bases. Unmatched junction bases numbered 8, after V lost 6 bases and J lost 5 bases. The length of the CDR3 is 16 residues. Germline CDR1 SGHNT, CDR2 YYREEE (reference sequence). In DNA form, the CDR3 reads TGTGCCAGCACCCCCGGGACTAGCGGGAGTCTAGATACGCAGTATTTT. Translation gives CASTPGTSGSLDTQYF.

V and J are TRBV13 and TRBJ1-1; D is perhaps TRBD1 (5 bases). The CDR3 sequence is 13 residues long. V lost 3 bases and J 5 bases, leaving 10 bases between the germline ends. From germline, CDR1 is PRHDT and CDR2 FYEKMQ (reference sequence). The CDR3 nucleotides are TGTGCCAGCAGCTTGACCGAGGGGACTGAAGCTTTCTTT. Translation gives CASSLTEGTEAFF.

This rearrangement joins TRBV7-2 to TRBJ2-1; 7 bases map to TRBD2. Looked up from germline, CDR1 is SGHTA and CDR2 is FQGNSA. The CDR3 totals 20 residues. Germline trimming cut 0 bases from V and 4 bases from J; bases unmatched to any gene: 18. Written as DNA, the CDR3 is TGTGCCAGCAGCTTAGCCTCAGGTCACCAATACCGGGAGGAGTACAATGAGCAGTTCTTC. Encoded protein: CASSLASGHQYREEYNEQFF.

CDR3 sequence: CASSDTGADTQYF. The CDR3 DNA is TGTGCCAGCAGCGACACGGGGGCAGATACGCAGTATTTT. V and J are TRBV7-3 and TRBJ2-3; a possible D gene is TRBD2 (6 bases). The CDR3 has 13 residues. The V end lost 5 bases, the J end lost 4 bases, and 10 bases lay between the germline ends. Germline CDR1 reads SGHTA; CDR2 reads FQGTGA.

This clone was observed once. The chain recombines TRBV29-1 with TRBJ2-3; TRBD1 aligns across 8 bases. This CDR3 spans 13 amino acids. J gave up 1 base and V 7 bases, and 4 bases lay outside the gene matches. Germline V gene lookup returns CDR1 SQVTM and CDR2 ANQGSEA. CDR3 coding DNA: TGCAGCGCGACAGGGGTAGGCACAGATACGCAGTATTTT. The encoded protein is CSATGVGTDTQYF.

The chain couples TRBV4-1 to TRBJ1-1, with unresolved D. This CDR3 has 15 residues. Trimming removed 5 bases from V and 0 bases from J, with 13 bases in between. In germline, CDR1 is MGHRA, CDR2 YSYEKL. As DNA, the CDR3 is TGCGCCAGCAGCTATGTTGTACAGCTGAACACTGAAGCTTTCTTT. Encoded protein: CASSYVVQLNTEAFF.

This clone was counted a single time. The CDR3 protein is CATSKAGTGDDEQYF. CDR3 DNA sequence: TGTGCCACCAGCAAAGCCGGGACAGGGGACGACGAGCAGTACTTC. The chain links TRBV15 to TRBJ2-7; 10 nucleotides agree with TRBD1. Germline assignment: CDR1 LNHNV and CDR2 YYDKDF (reference sequence). This CDR3 comprises 15 residues. J was trimmed by 5 bases and V by 4 bases; bases with no gene match: 8. The full variable domain, in which reference TRBV15 and TRBJ2-7 provide the parts outside the CDR3, is DAMVIQNPRYQVTQFGKPVTLSCSQTLNHNVMYWYQQKSSQAPKLLFHYYDKDFNNEADTPDNFQSRRPNTSFCFLDIRSPGLGDTAMYLCATSKAGTGDDEQYFGPGTRLTVT.

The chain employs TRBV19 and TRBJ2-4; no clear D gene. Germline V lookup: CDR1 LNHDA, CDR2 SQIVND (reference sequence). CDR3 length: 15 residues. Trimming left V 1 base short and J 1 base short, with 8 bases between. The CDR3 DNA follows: TGTGCCAGTAGTATAGTTTCCAGGGCCAAAAACATTCAGTACTTC. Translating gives CASSIVSRAKNIQYF. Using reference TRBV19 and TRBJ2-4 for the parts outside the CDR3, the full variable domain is DGGITQSPKYLFRKEGQNVTLSCEQNLNHDAMYWYRQDPGQGLRLIYYSQIVNDFQKGDIAEGYSVSREKKESFPLTVTSAQKNPTAFYLCASSIVSRAKNIQYFGAGTRLSVL.

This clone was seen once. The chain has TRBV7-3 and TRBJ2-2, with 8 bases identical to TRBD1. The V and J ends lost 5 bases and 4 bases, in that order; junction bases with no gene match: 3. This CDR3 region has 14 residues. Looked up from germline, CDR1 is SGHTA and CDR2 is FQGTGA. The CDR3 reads CASSPQGATGELFF. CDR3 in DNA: TGTGCCAGCAGCCCGCAGGGGGCCACCGGGGAGCTGTTTTTT.

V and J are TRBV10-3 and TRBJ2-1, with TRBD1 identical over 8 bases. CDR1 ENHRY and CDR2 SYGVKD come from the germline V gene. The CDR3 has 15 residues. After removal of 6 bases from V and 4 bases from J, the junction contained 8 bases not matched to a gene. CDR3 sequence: CAIRPTGDQYNEQFF. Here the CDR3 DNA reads TGTGCCATCAGGCCGACAGGGGATCAGTACAATGAGCAGTTCTTC.

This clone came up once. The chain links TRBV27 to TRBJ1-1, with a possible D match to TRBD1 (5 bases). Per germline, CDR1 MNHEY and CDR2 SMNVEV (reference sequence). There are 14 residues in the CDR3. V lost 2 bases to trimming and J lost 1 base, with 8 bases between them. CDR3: CASSLRGKNTEAFF. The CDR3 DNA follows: TGTGCCAGCAGTTTACGGGGGAAGAACACTGAAGCTTTCTTT.

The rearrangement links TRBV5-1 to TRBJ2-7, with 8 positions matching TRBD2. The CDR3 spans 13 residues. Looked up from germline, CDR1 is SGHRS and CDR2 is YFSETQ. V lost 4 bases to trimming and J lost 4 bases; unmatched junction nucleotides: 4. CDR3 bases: TGCGCCAGCAGCAAACTAGCGGCGTACGAGCAGTACTTC. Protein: CASSKLAAYEQYF.